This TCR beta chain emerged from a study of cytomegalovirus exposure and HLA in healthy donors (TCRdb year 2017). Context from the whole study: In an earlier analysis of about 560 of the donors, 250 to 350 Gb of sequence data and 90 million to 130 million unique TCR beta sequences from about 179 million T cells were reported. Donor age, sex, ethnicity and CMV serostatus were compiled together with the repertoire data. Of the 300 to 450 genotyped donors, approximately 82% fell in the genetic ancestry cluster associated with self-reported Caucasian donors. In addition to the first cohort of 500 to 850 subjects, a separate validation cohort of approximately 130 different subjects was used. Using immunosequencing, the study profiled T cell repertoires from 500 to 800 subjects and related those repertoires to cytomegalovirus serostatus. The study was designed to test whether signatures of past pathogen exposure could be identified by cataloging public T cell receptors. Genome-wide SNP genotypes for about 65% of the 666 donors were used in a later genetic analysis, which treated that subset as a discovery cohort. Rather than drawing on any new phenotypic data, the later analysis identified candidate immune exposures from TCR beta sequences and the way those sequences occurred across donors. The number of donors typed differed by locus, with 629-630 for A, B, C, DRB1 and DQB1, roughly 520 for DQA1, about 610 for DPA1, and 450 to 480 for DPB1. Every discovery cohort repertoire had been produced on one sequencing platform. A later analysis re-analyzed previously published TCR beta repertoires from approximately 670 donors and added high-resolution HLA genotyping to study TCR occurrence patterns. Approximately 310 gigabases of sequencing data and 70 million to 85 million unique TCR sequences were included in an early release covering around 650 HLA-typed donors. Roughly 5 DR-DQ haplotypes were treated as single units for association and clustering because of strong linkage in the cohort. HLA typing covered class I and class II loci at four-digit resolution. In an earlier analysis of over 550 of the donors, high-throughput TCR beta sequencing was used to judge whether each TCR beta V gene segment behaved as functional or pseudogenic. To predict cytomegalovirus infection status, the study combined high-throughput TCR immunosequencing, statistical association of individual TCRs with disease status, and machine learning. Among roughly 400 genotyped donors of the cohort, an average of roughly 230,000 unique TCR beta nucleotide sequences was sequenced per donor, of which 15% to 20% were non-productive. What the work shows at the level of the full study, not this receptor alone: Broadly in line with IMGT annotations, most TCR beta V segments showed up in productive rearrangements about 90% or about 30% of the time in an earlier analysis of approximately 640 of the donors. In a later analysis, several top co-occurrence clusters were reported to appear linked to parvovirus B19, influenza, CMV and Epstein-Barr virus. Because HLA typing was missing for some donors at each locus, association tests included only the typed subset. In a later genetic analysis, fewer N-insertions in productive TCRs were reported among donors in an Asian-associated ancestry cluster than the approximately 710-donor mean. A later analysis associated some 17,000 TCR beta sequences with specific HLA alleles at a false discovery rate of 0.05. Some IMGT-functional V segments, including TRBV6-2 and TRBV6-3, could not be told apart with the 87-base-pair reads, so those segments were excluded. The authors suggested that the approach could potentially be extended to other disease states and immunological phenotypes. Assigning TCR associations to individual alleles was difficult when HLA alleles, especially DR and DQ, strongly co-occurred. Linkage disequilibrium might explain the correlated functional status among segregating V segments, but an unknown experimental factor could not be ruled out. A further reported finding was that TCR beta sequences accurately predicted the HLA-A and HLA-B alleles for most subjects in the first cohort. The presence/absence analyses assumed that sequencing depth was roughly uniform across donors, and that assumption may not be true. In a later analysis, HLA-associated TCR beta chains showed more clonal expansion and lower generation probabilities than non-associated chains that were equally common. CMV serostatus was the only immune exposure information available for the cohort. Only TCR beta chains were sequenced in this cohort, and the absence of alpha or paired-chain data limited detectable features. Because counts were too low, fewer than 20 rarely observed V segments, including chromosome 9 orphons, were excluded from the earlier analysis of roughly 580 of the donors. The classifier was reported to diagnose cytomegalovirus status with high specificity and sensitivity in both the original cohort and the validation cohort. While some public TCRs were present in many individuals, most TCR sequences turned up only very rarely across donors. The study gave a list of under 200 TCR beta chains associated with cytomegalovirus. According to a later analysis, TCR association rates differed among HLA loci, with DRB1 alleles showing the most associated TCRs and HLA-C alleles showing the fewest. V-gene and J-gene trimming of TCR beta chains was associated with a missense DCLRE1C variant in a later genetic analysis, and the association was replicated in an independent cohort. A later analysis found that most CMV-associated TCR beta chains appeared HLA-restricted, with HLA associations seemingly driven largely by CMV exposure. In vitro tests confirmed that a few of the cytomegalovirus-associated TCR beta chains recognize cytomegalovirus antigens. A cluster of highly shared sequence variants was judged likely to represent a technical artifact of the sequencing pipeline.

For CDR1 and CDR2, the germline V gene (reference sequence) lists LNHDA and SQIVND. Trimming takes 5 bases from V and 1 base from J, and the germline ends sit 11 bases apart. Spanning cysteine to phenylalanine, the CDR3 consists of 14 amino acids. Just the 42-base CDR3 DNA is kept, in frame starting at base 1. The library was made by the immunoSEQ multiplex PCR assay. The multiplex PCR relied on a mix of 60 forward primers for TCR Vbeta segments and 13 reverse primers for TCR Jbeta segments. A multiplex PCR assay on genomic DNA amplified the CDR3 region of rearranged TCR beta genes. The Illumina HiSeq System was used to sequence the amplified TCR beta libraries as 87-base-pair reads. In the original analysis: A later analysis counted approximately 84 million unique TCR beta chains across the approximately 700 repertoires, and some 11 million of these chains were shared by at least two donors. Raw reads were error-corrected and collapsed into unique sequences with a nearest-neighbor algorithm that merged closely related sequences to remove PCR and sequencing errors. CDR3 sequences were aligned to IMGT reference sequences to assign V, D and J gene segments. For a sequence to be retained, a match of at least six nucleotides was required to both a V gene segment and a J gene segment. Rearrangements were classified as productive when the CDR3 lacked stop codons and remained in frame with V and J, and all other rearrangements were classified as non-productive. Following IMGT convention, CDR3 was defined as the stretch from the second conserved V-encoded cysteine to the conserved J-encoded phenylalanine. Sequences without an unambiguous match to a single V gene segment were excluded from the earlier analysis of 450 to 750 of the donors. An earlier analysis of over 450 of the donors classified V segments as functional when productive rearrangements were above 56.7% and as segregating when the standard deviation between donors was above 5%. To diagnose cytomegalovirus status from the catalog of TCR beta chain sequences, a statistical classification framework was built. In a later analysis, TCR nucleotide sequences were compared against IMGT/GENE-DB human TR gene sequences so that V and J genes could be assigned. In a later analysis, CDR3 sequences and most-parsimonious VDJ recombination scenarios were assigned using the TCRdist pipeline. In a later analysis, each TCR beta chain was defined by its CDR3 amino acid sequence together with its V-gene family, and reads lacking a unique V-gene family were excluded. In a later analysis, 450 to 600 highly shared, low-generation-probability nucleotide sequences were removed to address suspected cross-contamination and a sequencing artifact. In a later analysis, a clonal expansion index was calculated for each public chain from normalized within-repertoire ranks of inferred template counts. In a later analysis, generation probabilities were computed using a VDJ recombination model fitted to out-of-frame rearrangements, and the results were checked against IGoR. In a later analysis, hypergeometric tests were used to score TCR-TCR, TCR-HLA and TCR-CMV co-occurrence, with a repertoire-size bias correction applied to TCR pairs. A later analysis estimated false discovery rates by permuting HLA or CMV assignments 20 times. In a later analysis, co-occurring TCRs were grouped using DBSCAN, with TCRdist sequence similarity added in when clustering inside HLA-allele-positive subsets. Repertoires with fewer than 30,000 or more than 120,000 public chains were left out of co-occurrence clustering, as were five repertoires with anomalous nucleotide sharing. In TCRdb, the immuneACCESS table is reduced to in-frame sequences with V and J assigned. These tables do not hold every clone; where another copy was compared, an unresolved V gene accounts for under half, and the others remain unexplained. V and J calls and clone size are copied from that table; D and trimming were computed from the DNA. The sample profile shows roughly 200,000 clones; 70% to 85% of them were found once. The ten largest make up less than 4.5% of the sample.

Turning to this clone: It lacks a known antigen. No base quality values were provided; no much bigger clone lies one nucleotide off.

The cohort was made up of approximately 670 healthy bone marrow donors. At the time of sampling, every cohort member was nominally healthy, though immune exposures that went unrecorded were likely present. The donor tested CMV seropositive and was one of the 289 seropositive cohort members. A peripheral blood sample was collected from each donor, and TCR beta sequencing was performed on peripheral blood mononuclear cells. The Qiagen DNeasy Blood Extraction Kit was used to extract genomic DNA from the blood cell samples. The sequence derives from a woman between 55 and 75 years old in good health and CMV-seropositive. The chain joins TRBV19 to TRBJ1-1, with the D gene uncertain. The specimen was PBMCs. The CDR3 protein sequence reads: CASSSRTGNTEAFF. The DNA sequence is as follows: TGTGCCAGTAGTTCCAGGACTGGGAACACTGAAGCTTTCTTT.